Sequencing of this T cell receptor (beta chain) was carried out in a study of T cells in Graves' hyperthyroidism and ophthalmopathy. At the level of the study: Peripheral blood was acquired at first diagnosis, ahead of any therapy whatsoever. Study-wide results and caveats: Onset of ophthalmopathy came a median around 6.5 months after the model predicted it.

Trimming took 0 bases from V and 5 from J, leaving 10 bases between them. This CDR3 is built from 14 residues. CDR1 SGHAT and CDR2 FQNNGV come from the germline V gene. Uncontrolled infections, other autoimmune diseases, pregnancy or lactation led to exclusion of patients. Orbital computed tomography and thyroid ultrasound, together with serum TRAb and thyroxine and clinical symptoms, were used for diagnoses. This clonotype was seen repeatedly, ten times or more. Its antigen is as yet unknown. The source material, RNA transcripts, was used to amplify TCR beta CDR3 regions. A first-round RT-PCR of the TCR CDR3 used the HTBI primer set. TCRdb re-derived calls from the multiplex PCR reads in MiXCR, one entry per CDR3 protein. The sample yields under 300,000 distinct CDR3 sequences, roughly 15% seen once.

Source material: blood. The genes are TRBV11-2 and TRBJ2-5, with D unresolved. This clonotype was sampled from a woman in her thirties or forties with Graves' hyperthyroidism. CDR3: CASSLETQRETQYF. The CDR3 DNA reads as TGTGCCAGCAGCTTAGAGACACAAAGGGAGACCCAGTACTTC.